The table lists the clone carrying this T cell receptor (beta chain) with a count of one. The record originates from a study of blood T cell repertoires in COVID-19. Here immunoSEQ multiplex PCR was the method, and the copy in TCRdb shows in-frame clones only, minus some. The data contain over 150,000 clones, around 79% of them singletons. The germline gives CDR1 SGHRS, CDR2 YFSETQ. The CDR3 spans 14 residues. Trimming took 1 base from V and 5 from J, leaving 12 bases between them. Sample: peripheral blood. The sequence was obtained from an elderly man with acute or convalescent COVID-19. This sequence joins TRBV5-1 and TRBJ2-5, with TRBD2 as a possible D gene (5 bases). Here the CDR3 reads CASSLSGYGETQYF. The CDR3, as DNA: TGCGCCAGCAGCTTGTCGGGGTATGGGGAGACCCAGTACTTC.